Listed below are T cell receptor beta chains from one sample, sequenced in a study of blood T cell repertoires in COVID-19. Profiled with immunoSEQ multiplex PCR; TCRdb holds only in-frame clones, not every one. The sample consists of about 81,000 clones, over 75% of them appearing once. Sequencing was performed on peripheral blood. The source is a woman aged 70-85 years with acute or convalescent COVID-19. The CDR3 runs from the conserved cysteine through the conserved F or W. Fields, in order: CDR3 protein, CDR3 DNA, V gene, J gene, clone size, D gene. D genes are given only for firm matches. Clone size is stated in some rows and not others, as once, few, many or a class when expanded.

CDR3 protein: CASSDLAGGPGSYNSPLHF; CDR3 DNA: TGCGCCAGCAGTGACTTGGCCGGAGGTCCTGGCTCCTATAATTCACCCCTCCACTTT; V gene: TRBV10-2; J gene: TRBJ1-6; clone size: -; D gene: -
CDR3 protein: CASSSRLAGRGSYNEQFF; CDR3 DNA: TGTGCCAGCAGTTCCCGGCTAGCGGGTAGGGGAAGCTACAATGAGCAGTTCTTC; V gene: TRBV27; J gene: TRBJ2-1; clone size: -; D gene: TRBD2
CDR3 protein: CASSFLTEADQPQHF; CDR3 DNA: TGTGCCAGCAGCTTTCTTACGGAGGCCGATCAGCCCCAGCATTTT; V gene: TRBV5-8; J gene: TRBJ1-5; clone size: once; D gene: -
CDR3 protein: CASSYLGGGSGQPQHF; CDR3 DNA: TGTGCCAGCAGTTATCTGGGAGGGGGAAGTGGTCAGCCCCAGCATTTT; V gene: TRBV6-6; J gene: TRBJ1-5; clone size: -; D gene: -
CDR3 protein: CASSQGFGTSLVGELFF; CDR3 DNA: TGCGCCAGCAGCCAAGGCTTCGGGACTAGCTTAGTCGGGGAGCTGTTTTTT; V gene: TRBV4-3; J gene: TRBJ2-2; clone size: -; D gene: TRBD2
CDR3 protein: CASSLGQTSTDTQYF; CDR3 DNA: TGCGCCAGCAGCTTAGGACAGACTAGCACAGATACGCAGTATTTT; V gene: TRBV5-1; J gene: TRBJ2-3; clone size: once; D gene: -
CDR3 protein: CASSLPGGSDEKLFF; CDR3 DNA: TGTGCCAGCAGCCTCCCCGGGGGGTCGGATGAAAAACTGTTTTTT; V gene: TRBV28; J gene: TRBJ1-4; clone size: few; D gene: -
CDR3 protein: CASKGAGGVQQHF; CDR3 DNA: TGCGCCAGCAAAGGAGCAGGGGGCGTGCAGCAGCATTTT; V gene: TRBV10-2; J gene: TRBJ1-5; clone size: -; D gene: TRBD1
CDR3 protein: CASSPGNSYYGYTF; CDR3 DNA: TGTGCCAGCAGCCCGGGGAACAGCTACTATGGCTACACCTTC; V gene: TRBV5-4; J gene: TRBJ1-2; clone size: -; D gene: -
CDR3 protein: CASRGESDQPQHF; CDR3 DNA: TGTGCCAGCAGGGGAGAGTCGGATCAGCCCCAGCATTTT; V gene: TRBV6-5; J gene: TRBJ1-5; clone size: -; D gene: -
CDR3 protein: CASSEGRQGAGYTF; CDR3 DNA: TGTGCCAGCAGTGAAGGGAGACAGGGTGCCGGCTACACCTTC; V gene: TRBV2; J gene: TRBJ1-2; clone size: once; D gene: TRBD1
CDR3 protein: CASSLALAIDTQYF; CDR3 DNA: TGCGCCAGCAGCTTGGCCCTAGCCATAGATACGCAGTATTTT; V gene: TRBV5-1; J gene: TRBJ2-3; clone size: -; D gene: -
CDR3 protein: CASSLGGTGRDSPLHF; CDR3 DNA: TGTGCCAGCAGTTTGGGTGGAACAGGGAGGGATTCACCCCTCCACTTT; V gene: TRBV6-5; J gene: TRBJ1-6; clone size: few; D gene: -
CDR3 protein: CASSIAQGRDGYTF; CDR3 DNA: TGTGCCAGTAGTATAGCGCAGGGGAGGGATGGCTACACCTTC; V gene: TRBV19; J gene: TRBJ1-2; clone size: -; D gene: -
CDR3 protein: CAGALAGNTIYF; CDR3 DNA: TGTGCCGGGGCCTTGGCGGGAAACACCATATATTTT; V gene: TRBV12-3/TRBV12-4; J gene: TRBJ1-3; clone size: -; D gene: -
CDR3 protein: CASSPALGDIWGYTF; CDR3 DNA: TGTGCCAGCAGCCCCGCCCTGGGGGACATTTGGGGCTACACCTTC; V gene: TRBV11-2; J gene: TRBJ1-2; clone size: -; D gene: -
CDR3 protein: CASSQDLGGAESPLHF; CDR3 DNA: TGTGCCAGCAGCCAAGATCTCGGGGGAGCGGAATCACCCCTCCACTTT; V gene: TRBV4-2; J gene: TRBJ1-6; clone size: -; D gene: -
CDR3 protein: CASSIGPAYGYTF; CDR3 DNA: TGTGCCAGTAGTATAGGTCCTGCGTATGGCTACACCTTC; V gene: TRBV19; J gene: TRBJ1-2; clone size: -; D gene: -
CDR3 protein: CASSPPSNRGAGGYTF; CDR3 DNA: TGTGCCAGCAGCCCCCCCTCGAACAGGGGGGCGGGTGGCTACACCTTC; V gene: TRBV3-1/TRBV3-2; J gene: TRBJ1-2; clone size: -; D gene: TRBD1
CDR3 protein: CASSLTTYPGTDTQYF; CDR3 DNA: TGTGCCAGCAGCTTAACCACATATCCCGGGACAGATACGCAGTATTTT; V gene: TRBV5-4; J gene: TRBJ2-3; clone size: -; D gene: -
CDR3 protein: CASSPRDRRYGYTF; CDR3 DNA: TGTGCCAGCAGCCCCCGGGACAGACGCTATGGCTACACCTTC; V gene: TRBV7-8; J gene: TRBJ1-2; clone size: -; D gene: TRBD1
CDR3 protein: CASSLQGALRTDTQYF; CDR3 DNA: TGCGCCAGCAGCCTACAGGGGGCGCTTCGCACAGATACGCAGTATTTT; V gene: TRBV4-1; J gene: TRBJ2-3; clone size: -; D gene: TRBD1
CDR3 protein: CASSQGSNGYTF; CDR3 DNA: TGTGCCAGCAGCCAAGGTAGTAATGGCTACACCTTC; V gene: TRBV3-1/TRBV3-2; J gene: TRBJ1-2; clone size: -; D gene: -
CDR3 protein: CAITGGLYGYTF; CDR3 DNA: TGTGCCATCACAGGGGGCCTCTATGGCTACACCTTC; V gene: TRBV28; J gene: TRBJ1-2; clone size: -; D gene: TRBD1
CDR3 protein: CAWAFGLQETQYF; CDR3 DNA: TGTGCCTGGGCTTTCGGTCTCCAAGAGACCCAGTACTTC; V gene: TRBV30; J gene: TRBJ2-5; clone size: -; D gene: -
CDR3 protein: CASSFRGRAFF; CDR3 DNA: TGCGCCAGCAGCTTCAGGGGGAGAGCTTTCTTT; V gene: TRBV5-1; J gene: TRBJ1-1; clone size: -; D gene: TRBD1
CDR3 protein: CASSPDRAYSNQPQHF; CDR3 DNA: TGTGCCAGCAGTCCGGACAGAGCATATAGCAATCAGCCCCAGCATTTT; V gene: TRBV27; J gene: TRBJ1-5; clone size: -; D gene: -
CDR3 protein: CASSPEPGQFLSSGNTIYF; CDR3 DNA: TGTGCCAGCAGCCCAGAACCCGGACAGTTCCTTTCCTCTGGAAACACCATATATTTT; V gene: TRBV5-6; J gene: TRBJ1-3; clone size: -; D gene: -
CDR3 protein: CASTRQGAEKLFF; CDR3 DNA: TGTGCCAGCACCCGACAGGGCGCTGAAAAACTGTTTTTT; V gene: TRBV3-1/TRBV3-2; J gene: TRBJ1-4; clone size: -; D gene: TRBD1
CDR3 protein: CASSRDRDQETQYF; CDR3 DNA: TGCGCCAGCAGTAGGGACAGGGACCAAGAGACCCAGTACTTC; V gene: TRBV10-1; J gene: TRBJ2-5; clone size: -; D gene: TRBD1
CDR3 protein: CASSFLTNQDTGELFF; CDR3 DNA: TGTGCCAGCAGCTTCCTAACAAATCAGGACACCGGGGAGCTGTTTTTT; V gene: TRBV5-4; J gene: TRBJ2-2; clone size: -; D gene: -
CDR3 protein: CASSSDSANTEAFF; CDR3 DNA: TGTGCCAGCAGCTCAGACTCAGCGAACACTGAAGCTTTCTTT; V gene: TRBV7-2; J gene: TRBJ1-1; clone size: -; D gene: -
CDR3 protein: CASSYVTGAFF; CDR3 DNA: TGTGCCAGCAGTTACGTCACGGGAGCTTTCTTT; V gene: TRBV6-2/TRBV6-3; J gene: TRBJ1-1; clone size: -; D gene: -
CDR3 protein: CASSLLLGAQETQYF; CDR3 DNA: TGTGCCAGCAGCTTATTGCTTGGGGCCCAAGAGACCCAGTACTTC; V gene: TRBV7-9; J gene: TRBJ2-5; clone size: -; D gene: -
CDR3 protein: CAWSQDFNQPQHF; CDR3 DNA: TGTGCCTGGAGTCAGGACTTCAATCAGCCCCAGCATTTT; V gene: TRBV30; J gene: TRBJ1-5; clone size: -; D gene: -
CDR3 protein: CASRDRGYDGYTF; CDR3 DNA: TGTGCCAGTCGGGACAGGGGGTATGATGGCTACACCTTC; V gene: TRBV19; J gene: TRBJ1-2; clone size: -; D gene: TRBD1
CDR3 protein: CASSQVPSGTDTQYF; CDR3 DNA: TGTGCCAGCAGCCAAGTGCCCTCGGGCACAGATACGCAGTATTTT; V gene: TRBV14; J gene: TRBJ2-3; clone size: -; D gene: -
CDR3 protein: CASSYSSGGAADTQYF; CDR3 DNA: TGTGCCAGCAGTTACTCTAGCGGGGGGGCGGCTGATACGCAGTATTTT; V gene: TRBV6-2/TRBV6-3; J gene: TRBJ2-3; clone size: -; D gene: TRBD2
CDR3 protein: CASSLLKPTGSTDTQYF; CDR3 DNA: TGTGCCAGCAGTTTACTAAAACCCACAGGGAGCACAGATACGCAGTATTTT; V gene: TRBV27; J gene: TRBJ2-3; clone size: few; D gene: -